Listed below are T cell receptor beta chains from one sample, sequenced in a study of beta chain features in type 1 diabetes. Clones were sequenced by immunoSEQ multiplex PCR, and TCRdb holds only the in-frame ones, with some missing. This table holds approximately 150,000 clones, roughly 59% found once. The sequenced material came from naive CD4+ T cells from blood. The receptors shown here come from a man aged 25-40 years with type 1 diabetes. CDR3s include the opening cysteine and the closing phenylalanine or tryptophan. D genes are given only for firm matches. The size field is filled for only some rows; it gives once, few, many or a size class.

abundance: NA; d_gene: NA; v_gene: TRBV10-3; j_gene: TRBJ2-6; CDR3nt: TGTGCCATCAGTCCGAGGCCAGACCCCTCTGGGGCCAACGTCCTGACTTTC; CDR3aa: CAISPRPDPSGANVLTF
abundance: NA; d_gene: NA; v_gene: TRBV15; j_gene: TRBJ1-2; CDR3nt: TGTGCCACCAGCAGAGAAGGTTTCTACACCTTC; CDR3aa: CATSREGFYTF
abundance: NA; d_gene: TRBD1; v_gene: TRBV6-6; j_gene: TRBJ2-7; CDR3nt: TGTGCCAGCAGACTGGGACAGGGGGCATACGAGCAGTACTTC; CDR3aa: CASRLGQGAYEQYF
abundance: few; d_gene: TRBD2; v_gene: TRBV9; j_gene: TRBJ2-3; CDR3nt: TGTGCCAGCAGCGTAGGGTCTGCGGGGGGCCTCACAGATACGCAGTATTTT; CDR3aa: CASSVGSAGGLTDTQYF
abundance: NA; d_gene: TRBD1; v_gene: TRBV9; j_gene: TRBJ2-7; CDR3nt: TGTGCCAGCAGCCCGTGGGGGAGACAGGGCTCCTACGAGCAGTACTTC; CDR3aa: CASSPWGRQGSYEQYF
abundance: few; d_gene: NA; v_gene: TRBV29-1; j_gene: TRBJ2-7; CDR3nt: TGCAGCGTTGAAGAAGGGACCTACGAGCAGTACTTC; CDR3aa: CSVEEGTYEQYF
abundance: few; d_gene: NA; v_gene: TRBV29-1; j_gene: TRBJ1-1; CDR3nt: TGCAGCGTTGTCTCTTCGGGAGGGACTGAAGCTTTCTTT; CDR3aa: CSVVSSGGTEAFF
abundance: NA; d_gene: TRBD1; v_gene: TRBV29-1; j_gene: TRBJ1-5; CDR3nt: TGCAGCGTGCGGACAGGGACCAATCAGCCCCAGCATTTT; CDR3aa: CSVRTGTNQPQHF
abundance: NA; d_gene: NA; v_gene: TRBV2; j_gene: TRBJ1-4; CDR3nt: TGTGCCAGCAGTGAGGCGGGAGCAACTAATGAAAAACTGTTTTTT; CDR3aa: CASSEAGATNEKLFF
abundance: NA; d_gene: NA; v_gene: TRBV2; j_gene: TRBJ2-3; CDR3nt: TGTGCCAGCAGGGAAACGACAGGTAGCGCAGATACGCAGTATTTT; CDR3aa: CASRETTGSADTQYF
abundance: NA; d_gene: NA; v_gene: TRBV30; j_gene: TRBJ1-2; CDR3nt: TGTGCCTGGAGCAATGGACCCGGCTACACCTTC; CDR3aa: CAWSNGPGYTF
abundance: NA; d_gene: TRBD2; v_gene: TRBV27; j_gene: TRBJ2-1; CDR3nt: TGTGCCAGCCGTCCACCACAATACCGCCGACTAGCAGCCCACAATGAGCAGTTCTTC; CDR3aa: CASRPPQYRRLAAHNEQFF
abundance: NA; d_gene: TRBD2; v_gene: TRBV7-2; j_gene: TRBJ2-3; CDR3nt: TGTGCCAGCAGCTTAGTTGTGGCGGGGGGCCGCACAGATACGCAGTATTTT; CDR3aa: CASSLVVAGGRTDTQYF
abundance: NA; d_gene: NA; v_gene: TRBV30; j_gene: TRBJ2-3; CDR3nt: TGTGCCTGCTGTACCTTTACAGATACGCAGTATTTT; CDR3aa: CACCTFTDTQYF
abundance: once; d_gene: TRBD2; v_gene: TRBV7-2; j_gene: TRBJ2-3; CDR3nt: TGTGCCAGCAGACTATATAGCGGGGGGAGCACAGATACGCAGTATTTT; CDR3aa: CASRLYSGGSTDTQYF
abundance: few; d_gene: NA; v_gene: TRBV16; j_gene: TRBJ2-7; CDR3nt: TGTGCCAGCAGCCTTACCTACGAGCAGTACTTC; CDR3aa: CASSLTYEQYF
abundance: NA; d_gene: TRBD1; v_gene: TRBV7-2; j_gene: TRBJ2-7; CDR3nt: TGTGCCAGCAGCTTAAGGGGGCACTCCTACGAGCAGTACTTC; CDR3aa: CASSLRGHSYEQYF
abundance: NA; d_gene: NA; v_gene: TRBV29-1; j_gene: TRBJ2-4; CDR3nt: TGCAGCGTTGAAGACCTGAGGGTATCCAAAAACATTCAGTACTTC; CDR3aa: CSVEDLRVSKNIQYF
abundance: few; d_gene: NA; v_gene: TRBV30; j_gene: TRBJ1-1; CDR3nt: TGTGCCTGGAGTGTCGACCGCAGAACGGGTGAAGCTTTCTTT; CDR3aa: CAWSVDRRTGEAFF
abundance: NA; d_gene: NA; v_gene: TRBV14; j_gene: TRBJ2-1; CDR3nt: TGTGCCAGCAGCCAAGATAGTCGGGCCAGCTACAATGAGCAGTTCTTC; CDR3aa: CASSQDSRASYNEQFF
abundance: NA; d_gene: NA; v_gene: TRBV30; j_gene: TRBJ1-4; CDR3nt: TGTGCCTGGAGTGTGGATCGGGATGAAAAACTGTTTTTT; CDR3aa: CAWSVDRDEKLFF
abundance: few; d_gene: TRBD2; v_gene: TRBV7-2; j_gene: TRBJ2-1; CDR3nt: TGTGCCAGCAGACCGGGACTAGCGGTCTACAATGAGCAGTTCTTC; CDR3aa: CASRPGLAVYNEQFF
abundance: NA; d_gene: NA; v_gene: TRBV9; j_gene: TRBJ2-2; CDR3nt: TGTGCCAGCAGCGGTACCGGGGAGCTGTTTTTT; CDR3aa: CASSGTGELFF
abundance: NA; d_gene: NA; v_gene: TRBV4-3; j_gene: TRBJ2-5; CDR3nt: TGCGCCAGCAGCCAAGATGGGGGAATTAGAGAGACCCAGTACTTC; CDR3aa: CASSQDGGIRETQYF
abundance: NA; d_gene: NA; v_gene: TRBV29-1; j_gene: TRBJ1-2; CDR3nt: TGCAGCGTTGTGTCCGGGAGGGGTAAAGAGGGTGGCTACACCTTC; CDR3aa: CSVVSGRGKEGGYTF
abundance: NA; d_gene: NA; v_gene: TRBV2; j_gene: TRBJ2-7; CDR3nt: TGTGCCAGCAGCGGTGAACAAGGGTCCGAGCAGTACTTC; CDR3aa: CASSGEQGSEQYF
abundance: once; d_gene: NA; v_gene: TRBV7-2; j_gene: TRBJ1-1; CDR3nt: TGTGCCAGCAGCCCCCGGTCAGGGCGGAACACTGAAGCTTTCTTT; CDR3aa: CASSPRSGRNTEAFF
abundance: NA; d_gene: TRBD1; v_gene: TRBV28; j_gene: TRBJ2-1; CDR3nt: TGTGCCAGCAGTTCCCCCCCGGACAGGTACAATGAGCAGTTCTTC; CDR3aa: CASSSPPDRYNEQFF
abundance: NA; d_gene: NA; v_gene: TRBV12-5; j_gene: TRBJ2-5; CDR3nt: TGTGCTAGTCAGGGGCCCAGCGAGACCCAGTACTTC; CDR3aa: CASQGPSETQYF
abundance: NA; d_gene: NA; v_gene: TRBV5-8; j_gene: TRBJ2-6; CDR3nt: TGTGCCAGCAGCTTAAATGGGGCCAACGTCCTGACTTTC; CDR3aa: CASSLNGANVLTF
abundance: NA; d_gene: NA; v_gene: TRBV28; j_gene: TRBJ2-7; CDR3nt: TGTGCCAGCAGTCCCAACTCCTACGAGCAGTACTTC; CDR3aa: CASSPNSYEQYF
abundance: NA; d_gene: NA; v_gene: TRBV10-3; j_gene: TRBJ2-7; CDR3nt: TGTGCCATCAGTGAACACGAACAGGGTACACAGAAGCAGTACTTC; CDR3aa: CAISEHEQGTQKQYF